This T cell receptor beta chain was retrieved from a study of blood T cell repertoires in COVID-19. The overall study: The United States, Italy and Spain supplied acute and convalescent COVID-19 samples. T cells, B-cell-depleted T cells, or PBMCs provided the cDNA or gDNA that served as material.

The CDR3 is made up of 14 amino acids. V was cut by 7 bases and J by 4 bases, with 18 bases left in between. The germline gives CDR1 SGHRS, CDR2 YFSETQ. How the authors handled the data: Estimates of nucleated cell counts were drawn from the amplification of reference gene primers. Clones were read by immunoSEQ multiplex PCR, and TCRdb kept only the in-frame ones, dropping some. That table is the source of V, J and clone size, and D and trimming were worked out from the DNA. The sample carries roughly 280,000 clones, roughly nine tenths recorded once. The TCR comes from a man aged 50 to 60 with acute or convalescent COVID-19. The chain joins TRBV5-1 to TRBJ2-7, with D possibly TRBD2 on 7 matching bases. Material for sequencing was peripheral blood. For the CDR3, the DNA is TGCGCCAGCGGCCTACAGGGCGGGGGTTACGAGCAGTACTTC. It specifies CASGLQGGGYEQYF.